This TCR beta chain was retrieved from a study of blood T cell repertoires in COVID-19. On the study more broadly: The United States, Italy and Spain provided the acute and convalescent COVID-19 samples.

Authors' data handling: Quantification of nucleated cells was approximated via reference gene primer amplification. Clones were sequenced by immunoSEQ multiplex PCR, and TCRdb holds only the in-frame ones, with some missing. V, J and clone size are those of that table, while D and trimming were read from the DNA. The sample lists 150,000 to 200,000 clones; 80% to 95% were seen once. The length of the CDR3 is 14 residues. Germline V gene sequence: CDR1 GTSNPN, CDR2 SVGIG (reference sequence). The junction had 4 bases not matched to a gene; V was cut back by 2 bases and J by 3 bases. The specimen sequenced was peripheral blood. The chain employs TRBV30 and TRBJ2-7; 10 positions agree with TRBD2. This TCR derives from a middle-aged man with acute or convalescent COVID-19. The CDR3, as DNA: TGTGCCTGGAGTAAACTAGCGGGGATCTACGAGCAGTACTTC. It translates to CAWSKLAGIYEQYF.